The 21 T cell receptor beta chains given below trace back to one sample, sequenced in a study of shared clonotypes between healthy human individuals. The naive CD8 fraction comprised CD45RO-negative cells positively selected for CCR7 and excluded terminally differentiated effector memory CD45RA+ cells. Produced via immunoSEQ multiplex PCR; TCRdb's table is partial and in-frame only. The table lists approximately 1.9 million clones, about 93% of them singletons. What was sequenced was naive CD8+ T cells from PBMCs. These receptors were taken from a man younger than 35 in good health. Some clones in this sample may be carry-over from other donors' samples.

The chain employs TRBV5-1 and TRBJ2-3; weak D call: TRBD2 (6 bases). The V end was cut by 7 bases, the J end by 3 bases, with 9 bases between. The CDR3 covers 12 residues. Per germline, CDR1 SGHRS and CDR2 YFSETQ. CDR3 DNA: TGCGCCAGCCGTCGGGGGACAGATACGCAGTATTTT. Its protein is CASRRGTDTQYF.

The chain links TRBV7-9 to TRBJ2-7; 9 positions agree with TRBD1. The CDR3 is 15 residues long. Trimming at V came to 5 bases and at J to 0 bases, leaving 5 bases not matched to a gene. Germline V lookup: CDR1 SEHNR, CDR2 FQNEAQ (reference sequence). CDR3 residues: CASSRAQGASYEQYF. The CDR3 nucleotides read TGTGCCAGCAGCCGGGCACAGGGGGCCTCCTACGAGCAGTACTTC.

The genes are TRBV7-6 and TRBJ2-1; possible D gene TRBD2, 7 bases. Germline-derived CDR1 and CDR2 are SGHVS and FNYEAQ. Trimming left V 5 bases short and J 0 bases short, with 14 bases between. The CDR3 spans 16 residues. This CDR3 reads CASSHPRGGSYNEQFF. CDR3 sequence (DNA): TGTGCCAGCAGCCACCCGAGGGGGGGCTCCTACAATGAGCAGTTCTTC. The full variable domain, in which reference TRBV7-6 and TRBJ2-1 provide the parts outside the CDR3, is GAGVSQSPRYKVTKRGQDVALRCDPISGHVSLYWYRQALGQGPEFLTYFNYEAQQDKSGLPNDRFSAERPEGSISTLTIQRTEQRDSAMYRCASSHPRGGSYNEQFFGPGTRLTVL.

The chain is built from TRBV7-2 and TRBJ2-5; 9 bases fit TRBD1. This CDR3 has 15 residues. The V and J ends lost 4 bases and 3 bases, in that order; junction bases with no gene match: 6. Germline V CDR1 and CDR2: SGHTA, FQGNSA. The CDR3 region has the DNA TGTGCCAGCAGCTCCCACCGGACAGGGGAAGAGACCCAGTACTTC. The encoded protein is CASSSHRTGEETQYF.

The chain uses TRBV27 and TRBJ2-1; 11 positions agree with TRBD2. Germline loops: CDR1 MNHEY, CDR2 SMNVEV (reference sequence). With 6 bases clipped from V and 9 bases from J, the junction kept 13 bases outside the gene matches. The CDR3 spans 16 residues. The CDR3 spells CASRSRLAGGPGEQFF. The CDR3 DNA sequence: TGTGCCAGCAGATCCAGGTTAGCGGGAGGGCCTGGTGAGCAGTTCTTC.

This chain connects TRBV5-4 to TRBJ2-5; TRBD2 agrees at 14 bases. The CDR3 is made up of 16 amino acids. Germline assignment: CDR1 SGHNT and CDR2 YYREEE (reference sequence). Trimming took 7 bases from V and 4 from J; bases not matched to a gene: 9. CDR3 nucleotide sequence: TGTGCCAGCCGCGGGACTAGCGGGAGTTGGGTAGAGACCCAGTACTTC. It translates to CASRGTSGSWVETQYF.

This sequence joins TRBV28 and TRBJ1-6; TRBD1 is a possible D gene (6 bases). CDR1 is MDHEN and CDR2 is SYDVKM in the germline V gene. Trimming shortened V by 5 bases and J by 6 bases, and 11 bases separated the two germline ends. CDR3 length: 14 amino acids. The CDR3 DNA is TGTGCCAGCAGTATGGGGACAACTAATTCACCCCTCCACTTT. This sequence encodes CASSMGTTNSPLHF.

The CDR3 region has the DNA TGTGCCAGCGGAGACCCACAGGTCTTGAGCACTGAAGCTTTCTTT. Translating gives CASGDPQVLSTEAFF. The rearrangement links TRBV6-1 to TRBJ1-1; TRBD1 is a possible D gene (5 bases). Germline V lookup: CDR1 MNHNS, CDR2 SASEGT. The V end lost 8 bases, the J end lost 4 bases, and 20 bases lay between the germline ends. This CDR3 spans 15 amino acids.

The chain joins TRBV7-9 to TRBJ2-4; TRBD1 matches at 7 bases. Germline CDR1 reads SEHNR; CDR2 reads FQNEAQ (reference sequence). The CDR3 extends over 15 amino acids. The J segment lost 6 bases and the V segment lost 1 base, leaving 6 bases of the junction unmatched. CDR3 DNA sequence: TGTGCCAGCAGCTTAGTGCAGGGGGAATTAAACATTCAGTACTTC. Protein sequence: CASSLVQGELNIQYF.

V is TRBV7-3 and J is TRBJ2-2; tentative D call: TRBD2 (5 bases). The V end lost 6 bases, the J end lost 2 bases, and 13 bases lay between the germline ends. Looked up from germline, CDR1 is SGHTA and CDR2 is FQGTGA. This CDR3 is built from 15 residues. Here the CDR3 DNA reads TGTGCCAGCAGGAGAGGCGGACTTAACACCGGGGAGCTGTTTTTT. Its protein is CASRRGGLNTGELFF.

This rearrangement joins TRBV9 to TRBJ1-2; TRBD1 is a possible D gene (6 bases). CDR3 size: 16 residues. Trimming took off 3 bases at V and 3 bases at J, with 18 bases between the two ends. Germline CDR1 and CDR2: SGDLS and YYNGEE. The CDR3 loop reads CASSALRTEGYYGYTF. In DNA form, the CDR3 reads TGTGCCAGCAGCGCCCTGCGGACAGAGGGATACTATGGCTACACCTTC.

A few counts support this clone. Other DNA variants within this sample encode the same CDR3. This sequence joins TRBV27 and TRBJ2-7; 9 positions agree with TRBD1. Trimming took 4 bases from V and 2 from J; bases not matched to a gene: 3. The CDR3 totals 14 residues. CDR1 MNHEY and CDR2 SMNVEV come from the germline V gene (reference sequence). In DNA form, the CDR3 reads TGTGCCAGCAGTTGGGGGACAGGGACCTACGAGCAGTACTTC. It encodes CASSWGTGTYEQYF.

V usage is TRBV6-5 and J usage is TRBJ2-1, with 7 bases matching TRBD2. The CDR3 extends over 13 amino acids. V lost 0 bases, J lost 12 bases, and 5 bases stayed unmatched. The germline V gene has CDR1 MNHEY and CDR2 SVGAGI. The CDR3 nucleotides read TGTGCCAGCAGTTACTCGGGTCCGGGAGGGCAGTTCTTC. It specifies CASSYSGPGGQFF.

This clone was recorded only once. The rearrangement uses TRBV27 and TRBJ2-7; 10 nucleotides agree with TRBD1. Germline CDR1 is MNHEY and CDR2 is SMNVEV (reference sequence). J was trimmed by 1 base and V by 3 bases; bases with no gene match: 3. This CDR3 is 15 amino acids long. This chain's CDR3 is CASSFTDRGSYEQYF. CDR3 DNA sequence: TGTGCCAGCAGTTTTACGGACAGGGGGTCCTACGAGCAGTACTTC.

This clone was observed at least ten times. This chain links TRBV6-1 with TRBJ2-7; weak D call: TRBD2 (5 bases). Germline CDR1 and CDR2: MNHNS and SASEGT. The CDR3 is made up of 14 amino acids. The V end was cut by 6 bases, the J end by 3 bases, with 15 bases between. The CDR3: CASSGRGINYEQYF. The CDR3 DNA is TGTGCCAGCAGCGGCCGGGGTATTAACTACGAGCAGTACTTC.

The chain carries TRBV9 and TRBJ1-2; the D gene is possibly TRBD1 (5 bases). Germline V gene sequence: CDR1 SGDLS, CDR2 YYNGEE. The CDR3 runs to 14 residues. Trimming took 3 bases from V and 4 from J, leaving 13 bases between them. The CDR3 protein is CASSAGGVSYGYTF. As DNA, the CDR3 is TGTGCCAGCAGCGCCGGGGGGGTAAGCTATGGCTACACCTTC.

The chain recombines TRBV2 with TRBJ2-7; 7 nucleotides agree with TRBD2. The CDR3 loop spans 14 amino acids. V lost 3 bases, J lost 2 bases, and 4 bases stayed unmatched. Germline lookup yields CDR1 SNHLY and CDR2 FYNNEI. This CDR3 is CASSDLAGAYEQYF. In DNA, the CDR3 is TGTGCCAGCAGTGATTTGGCGGGGGCCTACGAGCAGTACTTC.

The V and J genes are TRBV2 and TRBJ2-2; D unclear. Germline V CDR1 and CDR2: SNHLY, FYNNEI. V was cut by 2 bases and J by 6 bases, with 4 bases left in between. The CDR3 is 12 residues long. In DNA, the CDR3 is TGTGCCAGCAGTGAATGGCCCGGGGAGCTGTTTTTT. It specifies CASSEWPGELFF.

J is TRBJ1-1 and V is TRBV19, with no clear D. The CDR3 runs to 11 residues. V shed 6 bases and J shed 7 bases, with 9 bases lying between them. Germline-derived CDR1 and CDR2 are LNHDA and SQIVND (reference sequence). The CDR3: CASSTQFEAFF. The CDR3 DNA reads as TGTGCCAGTAGCACCCAGTTTGAAGCTTTCTTT. Based on the CDR3 plus reference TRBV19 and TRBJ1-1, the full variable domain is DGGITQSPKYLFRKEGQNVTLSCEQNLNHDAMYWYRQDPGQGLRLIYYSQIVNDFQKGDIAEGYSVSREKKESFPLTVTSAQKNPTAFYLCASSTQFEAFFGQGTRLTVV.

The chain links TRBV5-1 to TRBJ2-1; D is perhaps TRBD1 (5 bases). The V gene lost 4 bases and the J gene lost 6 bases, with 20 bases spanning the gap. CDR3 length equals 16 residues. CDR1 is SGHRS and CDR2 is YFSETQ in the germline V gene. CDR3 region: CASSNLRVSFGNEQFF. The CDR3 DNA reads as TGCGCCAGCAGCAACCTCAGGGTCTCGTTCGGCAATGAGCAGTTCTTC.

To note about this clone: Other DNA sequences within the sample encode an identical CDR3. The V call is TRBV27, the J call TRBJ1-1; 7 positions match TRBD1. CDR1 is MNHEY, CDR2 SMNVEV, per germline (reference sequence). V gave up 4 bases and J gave up 1 base; unmatched junction bases: 6. This CDR3 comprises 15 residues. CDR3 region: CASSSGTAPNTEAFF. The DNA of the CDR3 is TGTGCCAGCAGTTCCGGGACAGCCCCGAACACTGAAGCTTTCTTT.